The subject of this entry is one T cell receptor beta chain. Sequencing used immunoSEQ multiplex PCR; TCRdb keeps in-frame clones, though not all of them. The table records 9,500 to 15,000 clones, around four fifths of them present only once. This sample is drawn from a study of graft-versus-host responses after intestinal transplantation. The germline gives CDR1 PRHDT, CDR2 FYEKMQ (reference sequence). Deletions cut 5 bases from V and 0 bases from J, with 10 bases between. CDR3 length equals 14 residues. The sample was PBMCs, taken approximately 120 days after transplant. This receptor was taken from a human patient who received an intestinal transplant, so some T cells may come from the graft donor. This sequence joins TRBV13 and TRBJ2-5; D ambiguous. CDR3 nucleotide sequence: TGTGCCAGCAGCGCCCAGATGTACCAAGAGACCCAGTACTTC. Encoded protein: CASSAQMYQETQYF.